This T cell receptor beta chain was retrieved from a study of shared clonotypes between healthy human individuals. The wider study: Samples came from two female and a few male donors aged 18 to 49. The plates for each donor numbered three CD4 naive, three CD4 memory, two CD8 naive and one CD8 memory.

The germline CDR1 and CDR2 sequences are SGHRS and YFSETQ. The CDR3 spans 14 residues. Trimming pared 0 bases from V and 5 bases from J, leaving 9 bases between. The sorted-subset replicate PCRs were given around 190 ng DNA, which is tens of thousands of T cell genomes. The protocol was immunoSEQ multiplex PCR, while the TCRdb copy is restricted to in-frame clones and leaves out a portion. The sample carries roughly 1.4 million clones, just under 99% recorded once. A word on this clone: This sample includes further DNA sequences coding for the same CDR3.

The V and J genes are TRBV5-1 and TRBJ2-1; unclear D gene. The sample was naive CD4+ T cells sorted from blood. Subset described: CD45RA+ positively selected. This sequence was found in a man aged 30-40 years in good health. CDR3 nucleotide sequence: TGCGCCAGCAGCTTGGGGGGTCGGAACAATGAGCAGTTCTTC. Its protein is CASSLGGRNNEQFF.